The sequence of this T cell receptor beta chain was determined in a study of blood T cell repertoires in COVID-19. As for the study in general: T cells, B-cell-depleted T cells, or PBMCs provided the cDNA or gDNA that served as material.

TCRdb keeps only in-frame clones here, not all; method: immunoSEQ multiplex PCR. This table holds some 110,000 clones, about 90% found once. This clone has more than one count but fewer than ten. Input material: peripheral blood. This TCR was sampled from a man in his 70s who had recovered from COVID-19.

CDR3 DNA: TGTGCCAGCAGCTTATGGGGCACCAACTATGGCTACACCTTC. Its protein product is CASSLWGTNYGYTF. The chain is built from TRBV7-9 and TRBJ1-2, with TRBD1 as a possible D gene (5 bases). The CDR3 sequence is 14 residues long. Trimming cost V 2 bases and J 2 bases, with 9 bases left between them. The germline V gene has CDR1 SEHNR and CDR2 FQNEAQ (reference sequence). The whole variable domain, filled in from reference TRBV7-9 and TRBJ1-2, reads DTGVSQNPRHKITKRGQNVTFRCDPISEHNRLYWYRQTLGQGPEFLTYFQNEAQLEKSRLLSDRFSAERPKGSFSTLEIQRTEQGDSAMYLCASSLWGTNYGYTFGSGTRLTVV.